These 20 T cell receptor beta chains originate from one sample sequenced in a study of blood T cell repertoires in COVID-19. The method was immunoSEQ multiplex PCR; TCRdb's version includes in-frame clones alone and lacks a portion of them. The sample contains roughly 190,000 clones, 85% to 90% of which appear only once. The sequenced sample was peripheral blood. Source of these receptors: a woman of 80 years or more in a cohort sampled during active or convalescent COVID-19.

CDR3: CASSGGIMDTEAFF. The CDR3 DNA reads TGTGCCAGCTCAGGGGGCATTATGGACACTGAAGCTTTCTTT. The V and J genes are TRBV19 and TRBJ1-1, with 8 bases lining up with TRBD1. The CDR3 spans 14 residues. Germline loops: CDR1 LNHDA, CDR2 SQIVND (reference sequence). Trimming took 9 bases from V and 3 from J; bases not matched to a gene: 9.

The chain carries TRBV6-5 and TRBJ1-6; D is unresolved. This CDR3 is built from 14 residues. The V end lost 2 bases, the J end lost 6 bases, and 8 bases lay between the germline ends. Per the germline V gene, CDR1 is MNHEY and CDR2 is SVGAGI. CDR3 bases: TGTGCCAGCAGTTACGAGGCAGCTAATTCACCCCTCCACTTT. Its protein is CASSYEAANSPLHF.

The gene calls are TRBV19 and TRBJ2-3; D gene ambiguous. Germline V gene data show CDR1 as LNHDA and CDR2 as SQIVND (reference sequence). Trimming removed 5 bases from V and 1 base from J, with 13 bases in between. CDR3 length: 15 residues. The CDR3 DNA reads TGTGCCAGTAGTCCAATTAGTCGGGGCACAGATACGCAGTATTTT. The encoded protein is CASSPISRGTDTQYF.

This clone was counted only a few times. V and J are TRBV18 and TRBJ2-3; TRBD1 aligns across 7 bases. Germline CDR1 and CDR2: KGHSH and LQKENI. Unmatched junction bases numbered 5, after V lost 1 base and J lost 1 base. The CDR3 runs to 16 residues. The CDR3 protein is CASSPQGALGTDTQYF. The DNA for the CDR3 is TGTGCCAGCTCACCACAGGGGGCCCTTGGCACAGATACGCAGTATTTT. Supplemented by reference TRBV18 and TRBJ2-3, the full variable domain reads NAGVMQNPRHLVRRRGQEARLRCSPMKGHSHVYWYRQLPEEGLKFMVYLQKENIIDESGMPKERFSAEFPKEGPSILRIQQVVRGDSAAYFCASSPQGALGTDTQYFGPGTRLTVL.

The chain joins TRBV9 to TRBJ1-3, with D unclear. The CDR3 is made up of 16 amino acids. Germline-derived CDR1 and CDR2 are SGDLS and YYNGEE. V dropped 3 bases and J dropped 6 bases, with 19 bases sitting between them. For the CDR3, the DNA is TGTGCCAGCAGCGCTCCCATAAGGAGCATGGAAAACACCATATATTTT. It specifies CASSAPIRSMENTIYF. Based on the CDR3 plus reference TRBV9 and TRBJ1-3, the full variable domain is DSGVTQTPKHLITATGQRVTLRCSPRSGDLSVYWYQQSLDQGLQFLIQYYNGEERAKGNILERFSAQQFPDLHSELNLSSLELGDSALYFCASSAPIRSMENTIYFGEGSWLTVV.

The J gene is TRBJ1-2, the V gene TRBV18, with TRBD1 identical over 9 bases. The germline V gene has CDR1 KGHSH and CDR2 LQKENI. V dropped 4 bases and J dropped 0; count of bases not matched to a gene: 3. This CDR3 comprises 15 residues. CDR3 sequence reads: CASSRDRETNYGYTF. The CDR3 DNA reads TGTGCCAGCTCACGGGACAGGGAGACTAACTATGGCTACACCTTC.

The chain uses TRBV19 and TRBJ2-2, with 9 bases lining up with TRBD1. The CDR3 loop spans 14 amino acids. Germline loops: CDR1 LNHDA, CDR2 SQIVND (reference sequence). Trimming cost V 10 bases and J 3 bases; bases outside gene matches: 6. The CDR3 DNA follows: TGTGCCACCAAGACAGGGGGTTACACCGGGGAGCTGTTTTTT. This sequence encodes CATKTGGYTGELFF. The full variable domain, in which reference TRBV19 and TRBJ2-2 provide the parts outside the CDR3, is DGGITQSPKYLFRKEGQNVTLSCEQNLNHDAMYWYRQDPGQGLRLIYYSQIVNDFQKGDIAEGYSVSREKKESFPLTVTSAQKNPTAFYLCATKTGGYTGELFFGEGSRLTVL.

This chain connects TRBV29-1 to TRBJ2-4; TRBD2 aligns across 12 bases. V lost 5 bases, J lost 8 bases, and 13 bases stayed unmatched. This CDR3 is built from 16 residues. Germline V gives CDR1 SQVTM, CDR2 ANQGSEA. The CDR3 loop is CSVRLAGARVRDIQYF. The CDR3 nucleotides read TGCAGCGTTAGACTAGCGGGGGCGAGGGTTCGCGACATTCAGTACTTC.

This sequence joins TRBV5-1 and TRBJ2-7; 8 nucleotides match TRBD2. CDR1 SGHRS and CDR2 YFSETQ come from the germline V gene. V shed 4 bases and J 5 bases; nucleotides not matched to a gene: 14. The CDR3 sequence is 16 residues long. CDR3 bases: TGCGCCAGCAGCCTGGACGGCAGCGGGAGCGCCCACGAGCAGTACGTC. It specifies CASSLDGSGSAHEQYV.

This rearrangement joins TRBV5-1 to TRBJ2-2, with D possibly being TRBD1 (6 bases). Looked up from germline, CDR1 is SGHRS and CDR2 is YFSETQ. The CDR3 is made up of 15 amino acids. Trimming took 4 bases from V and 5 from J, leaving 15 bases between them. CDR3 nucleotides: TGCGCCAGCAGCCCCGGGACACTACTAACCGGGGAGCTGTTTTTT. Its translation: CASSPGTLLTGELFF.

The chain links TRBV5-1 to TRBJ2-2; TRBD2 matches at 7 bases. The CDR3 is 18 amino acids. V dropped 2 bases and J dropped 0; count of bases not matched to a gene: 10. CDR1 and CDR2 from the germline V gene are SGHRS and YFSETQ. For the CDR3, the DNA is TGCGCCAGCAGCTTAGGGACTATCCCCTTTTCGAACACCGGGGAGCTGTTTTTT. Translated, it gives CASSLGTIPFSNTGELFF.

The chain links TRBV5-6 to TRBJ2-1; a possible D gene is TRBD2 (5 bases). Germline V gives CDR1 SGHDT, CDR2 YYEEEE. The CDR3 length is 14 residues. V was cut by 3 bases and J by 0 bases, with 7 bases left in between. The CDR3, as DNA: TGTGCCAGCAGCTGGGAGAGCTCCTACAATGAGCAGTTCTTC. This translates into CASSWESSYNEQFF.

V is TRBV3-1 (or the pseudogene TRBV3-2) and J is TRBJ2-2; 12 nucleotides align to TRBD2. The V segment lost 3 bases and the J segment 6 bases; nucleotides outside the gene matches: 11. This CDR3 region has 18 residues. Germline assignment: CDR1 LGHDT and CDR2 YNNKEL (reference sequence). CDR3 nucleotides: TGTGCCAGCAGCCATAGGCTAGCGGGGGGGCGTGGCCCCGGGGAGCTGTTTTTT. Protein sequence: CASSHRLAGGRGPGELFF.

This clone was found once. The rearrangement links TRBV28 to TRBJ2-1; 13 bases align to TRBD2. Trimming at V came to 6 bases and at J to 15 bases, leaving 11 bases not matched to a gene. The CDR3 is 14 residues long. The germline V gene encodes CDR1 MDHEN and CDR2 SYDVKM. The CDR3 sequence is CASSTPGTSGIWFF. CDR3 in DNA: TGTGCCAGCAGCACACCCGGGACTAGCGGGATCTGGTTCTTC.

The chain is built from TRBV9 and TRBJ2-3; 13 nucleotides line up with TRBD2. The ends lost 3 bases at V and 5 bases at J; junction bases unmatched: 0. CDR1 is SGDLS, CDR2 YYNGEE, per germline. The CDR3 sequence is 14 residues long. CDR3 residues: CASSGTSGRDTQYF. Written as DNA, the CDR3 is TGTGCCAGCAGCGGGACTAGCGGGAGAGATACGCAGTATTTT. Full variable domain (remainder filled in from reference TRBV9 and TRBJ2-3): DSGVTQTPKHLITATGQRVTLRCSPRSGDLSVYWYQQSLDQGLQFLIQYYNGEERAKGNILERFSAQQFPDLHSELNLSSLELGDSALYFCASSGTSGRDTQYFGPGTRLTVL.

The chain carries TRBV6-5 and TRBJ1-5; TRBD1 matches 10 bases. With V trimmed by 6 bases and J by 3 bases, 2 bases remained unmatched. Germline V gene lookup returns CDR1 MNHEY and CDR2 SVGAGI. The CDR3 length is 14 residues. CDR3 residues: CASRGQGTNQPQHF. The DNA of the CDR3 is TGTGCCAGCAGGGGACAGGGGACCAATCAGCCCCAGCATTTT.

This clone appeared a few times. This sequence joins TRBV5-1 and TRBJ2-1; 11 bases align to TRBD2. This CDR3 is built from 17 residues. Looked up from germline, CDR1 is SGHRS and CDR2 is YFSETQ. V lost 2 bases, J lost 9 bases, and 13 bases stayed unmatched. In nucleotides, the CDR3 is TGCGCCAGCAGCTTCAGGGGACTAGCGGTTGGGGCGGGTGAGCAGTTCTTC. Translating gives CASSFRGLAVGAGEQFF.

The CDR3 loop is CASSPRAGVTNQPQHF. The DNA for the CDR3 is TGCGCCAGCAGCCCCCGGGCAGGGGTTACCAATCAGCCCCAGCATTTT. The chain employs TRBV4-1 and TRBJ1-5; possible D gene TRBD1, 6 bases. The germline V gene encodes CDR1 MGHRA and CDR2 YSYEKL. This CDR3 region has 16 residues. The germline V and J ends were trimmed by 4 bases and 3 bases, with 16 bases remaining between them.

This chain connects TRBV23-1 to TRBJ1-6; tentatively, D is TRBD1 (6 bases). Being an ORF, TRBV23-1 has a function that is uncertain. V was clipped by 8 bases and J by 7 bases, with 21 bases between them. The CDR3 runs to 16 residues. CDR3 DNA sequence: TGCGCCAGCGGGCACAGGGCGGAGAGGGGCAATTCACCCCTCCACTTT. Amino acid sequence: CASGHRAERGNSPLHF.

V usage is TRBV28 and J usage is TRBJ2-7, with D possibly being TRBD1 (6 bases). V lost 3 bases and J lost 4, with 13 bases in between. CDR1 is MDHEN and CDR2 is SYDVKM in the germline V gene. CDR3 length equals 14 residues. CDR3 bases: TGTGCCAGCAGTTTCCCAGGGGTGGGGTACGAGCAGTACTTC. This codes for CASSFPGVGYEQYF. Full variable domain (missing parts from reference TRBV28 and TRBJ2-7): DVKVTQSSRYLVKRTGEKVFLECVQDMDHENMFWYRQDPGLGLRLIYFSYDVKMKEKGDIPEGYSVSREKKERFSLILESASTNQTSMYLCASSFPGVGYEQYFGPGTRLTVT.